The clone carrying this TCR beta chain was recorded only once. Its antigen is still unknown. V shed 4 bases and J shed 7 bases, with 11 bases lying between them. Germline V CDR1 and CDR2: MNHEY, SVGAGI. This CDR3 is built from 13 residues. This entry is derived from a study of siplizumab effects on memory and regulatory T cells. The study's findings and limits: Naive T cells apparently outstripped memory cells in diversity and seemed major alloresponse contributors. Roughly 80-97% of proliferating CD4+ or CD8+ clones lacked an assignable naive or memory phenotype. The mapping of alloreactive clones to unstimulated subsets covered only a minor fraction of them. Under siplizumab, alloreactive sequences traced to unstimulated CD4+ memory cells were significantly reduced.

Clones were sequenced by immunoSEQ multiplex PCR, and TCRdb holds only the in-frame ones, with some missing. This table holds 70,000 to 95,000 clones, 95% to 97% found once. The sequenced sample consisted of naive CD4+ T cells sorted from blood. The receptor's source is a human donor in good health. V and J are TRBV6-5 and TRBJ2-1; D gene ambiguous. CDR3 in DNA: TGTGCCAGCAGTTCAGCATCCTGGAATGAGCAGTTCTTC. It encodes CASSSASWNEQFF.